The 21 T cell receptor beta chains presented below share a single source sample, sequenced in a study of HIV-infected patients and healthy controls. About 550 ng RNA was reverse transcribed with alpha and beta constant-region primers. Alpha and beta chain libraries were made separately by chain-specific third strand synthesis with multiplexing indices. Each CDR3 protein is one row after TCRdb ran MiXCR on the 5' RACE reads. Found here are about 9,700 distinct CDR3 sequences, approximately 8.2% of them singletons; the top ten hold approximately 3.7%. Whole blood was used without fractionation, so all unsorted peripheral T cells were included. Sequenced input: blood. The receptors were gathered from an adult in good health.

The chain recombines TRBV12-3 or TRBV12-4 with TRBJ1-5; D gene ambiguous. The CDR3 spans 14 residues. With 3 bases removed from V and 4 bases from J, the gap between germline ends came to 10 bases. CDR3 sequence: CASSFLTTNQPQHF. CDR3 DNA: TGTGCCAGCAGTTTCCTTACCACTAATCAGCCCCAGCATTTT.

This clonotype was detected ten times or more. The chain has TRBV6-6 and TRBJ1-1; 10 bases line up with TRBD1. Per the germline V gene, CDR1 is MNHNY and CDR2 is SVGAGI (reference sequence). With V trimmed by 2 bases and J by 6 bases, 6 bases remained unmatched. The CDR3 covers 15 residues. CDR3 bases: TGTGCCAGCAGTTACCCCGGGACAGGGGTCCCTGAAGCTTTCTTT. Translating gives CASSYPGTGVPEAFF.

This clonotype was observed many times. This chain connects TRBV19 to TRBJ2-1; the match to TRBD2 covers 10 bases. Germline V lookup: CDR1 LNHDA, CDR2 SQIVND (reference sequence). This CDR3 is 14 amino acids long. The junction had 5 bases not matched to a gene; V was cut back by 4 bases and J by 8 bases. The CDR3 coding sequence is TGTGCCAGTAGTACTAGCGGGGGAATTGATGAGCAGTTCTTC. Protein product: CASSTSGGIDEQFF.

This clonotype appeared many times. The chain is built from TRBV12-3 or TRBV12-4 and TRBJ2-3; D call uncertain. The CDR3 loop spans 13 amino acids. The germline V and J ends were trimmed by 5 bases and 0 bases, with 6 bases remaining between them. CDR3 amino acids: CASSVTSTDTQYF. The CDR3 nucleotides are TGTGCCAGCAGTGTGACTAGCACAGATACGCAGTATTTT.

The chain carries TRBV6-6 and TRBJ1-5, with 10 bases aligning to TRBD1. Trimming removed 2 bases from V and 2 bases from J; junction bases left unmatched: 3. Germline CDR1 and CDR2: MNHNY and SVGAGI (reference sequence). The CDR3 extends over 16 amino acids. This CDR3 reads CASSYRDRGGNQPQHF. In nucleotides, the CDR3 is TGTGCCAGCAGTTACCGGGACAGGGGAGGCAATCAGCCCCAGCATTTT.

This clonotype was seen many times. The rearrangement uses TRBV13 and TRBJ2-5, with D unclear. This CDR3 region has 14 residues. Trimming took off 1 base at V and 5 bases at J, with 11 bases between the two ends. CDR1 is PRHDT, CDR2 FYEKMQ, per germline (reference sequence). Here the CDR3 DNA reads TGTGCCAGCAGCTTAGTAGGTAGCTTTGAGACCCAGTACTTC. The encoded protein is CASSLVGSFETQYF.

In this sample, this clonotype is medium-sized. The chain links TRBV21-1 to TRBJ1-2; the table's D call TRBD1 went unverified against the DNA. TRBV21-1 is tagged as a pseudogene. This CDR3 is 15 amino acids long. CDR3 sequence: CASSRWQGAPDGYTF. The DNA of the CDR3 is TGTGCCAGCAGCCGTTGGCAGGGGGCGCCGGATGGCTACACCTTC.

This clonotype is medium-sized (0.01 to 0.1%) within its sample. The chain recombines TRBV5-5 with TRBJ2-1; either TRBD1 or TRBD2 may fit D (5 bases each). Germline values: CDR1 SGHKS, CDR2 YYEKEE (reference sequence). V lost 5 bases, J lost 11 bases, and 17 bases lay in between. The CDR3 is 13 residues long. The chain's CDR3 is CASSFPGPEKQFF. CDR3 bases: TGTGCCAGCAGTTTTCCGGGGCCCGAGAAGCAGTTCTTC.

By sample share, this clonotype is medium-sized. The V call is TRBV20-1, the J call TRBJ2-4; D might be TRBD2 (7 bases). Germline-derived CDR1 and CDR2 are DFQATT and SNEGSKA (reference sequence). Trimming stripped 3 bases from V and 4 bases from J, with 13 bases between. This CDR3 is built from 14 residues. CDR3 loop: CSASGGGAKNIQYF. CDR3 nucleotide sequence: TGCAGTGCTAGCGGTGGGGGGGCGAAAAACATTCAGTACTTC.

J is TRBJ1-2 and V is TRBV5-5; 9 bases fit TRBD1. This CDR3 region has 16 residues. The V gene's germline CDR1 is SGHKS and CDR2 YYEKEE (reference sequence). V was clipped by 0 bases and J by 5 bases; unmatched bases: 8. CDR3 DNA sequence: TGTGCCAGCAGCTTGGAAATAAACAGGGGGCGTTATGGCTACACCTTC. Its translation: CASSLEINRGRYGYTF.

The V gene is TRBV5-5, the J gene TRBJ1-1; D ambiguous. The V end was cut by 0 bases, the J end by 0 bases, with 9 bases between. The CDR3 extends over 15 amino acids. Per the germline V gene, CDR1 is SGHKS and CDR2 is YYEKEE (reference sequence). CDR3: CASSLDGNMNTEAFF. The CDR3 coding sequence is TGTGCCAGCAGCTTGGACGGCAATATGAACACTGAAGCTTTCTTT.

This clonotype showed up many times. The chain carries TRBV10-3 and TRBJ2-3; no clear D. The CDR3 has 13 residues. The germline V gene has CDR1 ENHRY and CDR2 SYGVKD. The V end was cut by 4 bases, the J end by 3 bases, with 8 bases between. For the CDR3, the DNA is TGTGCCATCAGTGGTAGCAGAACAGATACGCAGTATTTT. As protein: CAISGSRTDTQYF.

This clonotype qualifies as medium-sized. The V and J genes are TRBV19 and TRBJ1-1, with D maybe TRBD1 (5 bases). Germline V gene sequence: CDR1 LNHDA, CDR2 SQIVND (reference sequence). The CDR3 runs 16 residues. The V and J ends lost 5 bases and 1 base respectively, with 17 bases between them. The DNA for the CDR3 is TGTGCCAGTAGTCAAGGGACCCTTACGAAGAACACTGAAGCTTTCTTT. This gives the protein CASSQGTLTKNTEAFF.

This clonotype was observed at least ten times. The chain joins TRBV6-1 to TRBJ2-1, with 11 bases aligning to TRBD2. V gave up 1 base and J gave up 6 bases; unmatched junction bases: 2. The CDR3 loop spans 15 amino acids. Germline V CDR1 and CDR2: MNHNS, SASEGT. CDR3 loop: CASSEVSGGANEQFF. As DNA, the CDR3 is TGTGCCAGCAGTGAAGTTAGCGGGGGGGCCAATGAGCAGTTCTTC.

This clonotype was seen repeatedly, ten times or more. This chain links TRBV7-6 with TRBJ1-3, with no clear D. Looked up from germline, CDR1 is SGHVS and CDR2 is FNYEAQ. This CDR3 region has 12 residues. Trimming took 6 bases from V and 2 from J, leaving 5 bases between them. The CDR3 here is CASSNTGNTIYF. CDR3 bases: TGTGCCAGCAGTAACACTGGAAACACCATATATTTT.

This clonotype was seen only a few times. The V call is TRBV10-3, the J call TRBJ2-3; TRBD1 matches 8 bases. V was pared by 6 bases and J by 1 base, with 9 bases of the junction left unmatched. Per germline, CDR1 ENHRY and CDR2 SYGVKD. The CDR3 spans 16 residues. The CDR3 coding sequence is TGTGCCATCAGGTCGGGGCCAGGGGGCGGCACAGATACGCAGTATTTT. Translating it yields CAIRSGPGGGTDTQYF.

This clonotype is deemed medium-sized. The chain combines TRBV30 with TRBJ2-7; tentative D call: TRBD1 (6 bases). Germline-derived CDR1 and CDR2 are GTSNPN and SVGIG (reference sequence). Trimming removed 5 bases at V and 3 bases at J, with 11 bases between. CDR3 length: 12 residues. The CDR3 coding sequence is TGTGCCTGGGGGGACAACGACTACGAGCAGTACTTC. This codes for CAWGDNDYEQYF.

This clonotype was counted ten times or more. The gene calls are TRBV6-5 and TRBJ1-2; 9 bases are shared with TRBD1. This CDR3 is built from 14 residues. V lost 0 bases, J lost 5 bases, and 1 base stayed unmatched. Germline assignment: CDR1 MNHEY and CDR2 SVGAGI. CDR3 protein: CASSYSTGGYGYTF. The CDR3 nucleotides are TGTGCCAGCAGTTACTCGACAGGGGGGTATGGCTACACCTTC.

This clonotype has ten or more counts. The V and J genes are TRBV20-1 and TRBJ2-5; TRBD2 aligns across 9 bases. J was trimmed by 2 bases and V by 0 bases; bases with no gene match: 10. Germline loops: CDR1 DFQATT, CDR2 SNEGSKA (reference sequence). This CDR3 spans 17 amino acids. As DNA, the CDR3 is TGCAGTGCTAGAGATATCTTGCCAGCGGGGGGACAAGAGACCCAGTACTTC. Translated, it gives CSARDILPAGGQETQYF.

In its sample, this clonotype was seen many times. The chain joins TRBV12-3 or TRBV12-4 to TRBJ1-3; 7 bases are shared with TRBD1. The CDR3 covers 15 residues. Trimming cost V 7 bases and J 10 bases; bases outside gene matches: 16. The CDR3 loop reads CASTTLTGPGRTIYF. CDR3 sequence (DNA): TGTGCCAGCACGACTCTGACAGGGCCGGGGAGGACCATATATTTT.

By proportion, this clonotype is medium-sized (0.01 to 0.1%). This rearrangement joins TRBV12-3 or TRBV12-4 to TRBJ1-2, with no clear D. CDR3 length equals 13 residues. Trimming cost V 5 bases and J 5 bases, with 12 bases left between them. The CDR3 region has the DNA TGTGCCAGCAGTCTTGGGTCCTCTTATGGCTACACCTTC. It is translated as CASSLGSSYGYTF.